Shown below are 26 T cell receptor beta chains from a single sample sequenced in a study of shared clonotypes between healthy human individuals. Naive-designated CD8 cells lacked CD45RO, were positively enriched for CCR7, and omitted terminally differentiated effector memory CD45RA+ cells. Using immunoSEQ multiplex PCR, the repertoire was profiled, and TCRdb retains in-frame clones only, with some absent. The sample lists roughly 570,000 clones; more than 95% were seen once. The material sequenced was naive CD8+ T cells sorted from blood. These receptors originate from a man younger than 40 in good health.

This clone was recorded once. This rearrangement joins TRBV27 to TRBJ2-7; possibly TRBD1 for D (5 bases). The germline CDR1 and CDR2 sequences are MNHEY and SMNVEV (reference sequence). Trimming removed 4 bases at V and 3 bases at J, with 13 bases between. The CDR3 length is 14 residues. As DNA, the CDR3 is TGTGCCAGCAGTTCCACAGGCCCTAGCTACGAGCAGTACTTC. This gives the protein CASSSTGPSYEQYF.

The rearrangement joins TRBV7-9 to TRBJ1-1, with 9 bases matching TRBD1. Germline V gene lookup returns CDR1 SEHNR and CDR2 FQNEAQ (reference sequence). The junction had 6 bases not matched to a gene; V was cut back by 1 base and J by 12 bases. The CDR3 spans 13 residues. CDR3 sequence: CASSLGTGVLSFF. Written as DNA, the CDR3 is TGTGCCAGCAGCTTAGGGACAGGGGTGCTGTCTTTCTTT.

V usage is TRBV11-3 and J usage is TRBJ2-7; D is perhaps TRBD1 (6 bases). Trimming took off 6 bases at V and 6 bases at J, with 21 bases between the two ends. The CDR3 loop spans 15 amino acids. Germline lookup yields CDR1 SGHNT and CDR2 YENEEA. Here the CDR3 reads CASSDTGTRGAEQYF. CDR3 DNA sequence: TGTGCCAGCAGTGATACCGGGACACGAGGGGCCGAGCAGTACTTC.

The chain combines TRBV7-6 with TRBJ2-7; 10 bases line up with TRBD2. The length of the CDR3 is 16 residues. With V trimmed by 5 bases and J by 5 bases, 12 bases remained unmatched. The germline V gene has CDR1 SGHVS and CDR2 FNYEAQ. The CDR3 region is CASSPLGTSESDEQYF. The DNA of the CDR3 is TGTGCCAGCAGCCCTTTAGGGACTAGCGAATCTGACGAGCAGTACTTC.

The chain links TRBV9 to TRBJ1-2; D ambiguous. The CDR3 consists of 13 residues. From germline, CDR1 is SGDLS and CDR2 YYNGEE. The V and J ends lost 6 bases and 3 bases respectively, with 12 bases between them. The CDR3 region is CASKSDGHYGYTF. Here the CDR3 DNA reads TGTGCCAGCAAGTCCGACGGACACTATGGCTACACCTTC. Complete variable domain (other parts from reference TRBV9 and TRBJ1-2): DSGVTQTPKHLITATGQRVTLRCSPRSGDLSVYWYQQSLDQGLQFLIQYYNGEERAKGNILERFSAQQFPDLHSELNLSSLELGDSALYFCASKSDGHYGYTFGSGTRLTVV.

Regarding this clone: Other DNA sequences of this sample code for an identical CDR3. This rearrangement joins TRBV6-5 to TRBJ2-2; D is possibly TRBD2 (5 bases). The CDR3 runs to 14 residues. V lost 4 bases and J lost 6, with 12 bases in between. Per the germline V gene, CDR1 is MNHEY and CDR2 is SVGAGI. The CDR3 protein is CASSSSSGPGELFF. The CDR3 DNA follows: TGTGCCAGCAGTTCCTCGAGCGGTCCCGGGGAGCTGTTTTTT.

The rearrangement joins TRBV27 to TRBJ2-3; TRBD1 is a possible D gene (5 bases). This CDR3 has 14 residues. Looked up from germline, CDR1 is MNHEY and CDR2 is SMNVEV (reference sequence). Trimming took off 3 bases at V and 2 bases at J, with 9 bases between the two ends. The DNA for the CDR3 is TGTGCCAGCAGTTTGGGCAGGGTCACAGATACGCAGTATTTT. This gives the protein CASSLGRVTDTQYF.

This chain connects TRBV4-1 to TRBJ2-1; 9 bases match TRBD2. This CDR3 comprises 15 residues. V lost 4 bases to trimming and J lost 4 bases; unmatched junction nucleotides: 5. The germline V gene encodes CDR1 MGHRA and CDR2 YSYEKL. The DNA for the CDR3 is TGCGCCAGCAGCCCCGGACTAGCGACATACAATGAGCAGTTCTTC. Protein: CASSPGLATYNEQFF.

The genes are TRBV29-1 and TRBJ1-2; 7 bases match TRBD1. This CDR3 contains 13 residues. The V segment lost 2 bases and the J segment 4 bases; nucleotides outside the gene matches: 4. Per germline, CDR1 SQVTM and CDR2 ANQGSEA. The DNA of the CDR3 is TGCAGCGTTGAACCCCGGGACAGCTATGGCTACACCTTC. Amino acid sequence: CSVEPRDSYGYTF. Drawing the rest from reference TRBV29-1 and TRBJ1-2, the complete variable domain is SAVISQKPSRDICQRGTSLTIQCQVDSQVTMMFWYRQQPGQSLTLIATANQGSEATYESGFVIDKFPISRPNLTFSTLTVSNMSPEDSSIYLCSVEPRDSYGYTFGSGTRLTVV.

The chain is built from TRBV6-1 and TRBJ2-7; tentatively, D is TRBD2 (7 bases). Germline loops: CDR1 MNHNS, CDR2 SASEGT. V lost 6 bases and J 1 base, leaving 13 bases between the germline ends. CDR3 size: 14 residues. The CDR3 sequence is CASRGRGGSYEQYF. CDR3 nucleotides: TGTGCCAGCAGGGGCAGGGGAGGGTCCTACGAGCAGTACTTC.

CDR3 loop: CASSQEVGWGEQYF. CDR3 nucleotides: TGTGCCAGCAGCCAAGAAGTAGGTTGGGGGGAGCAGTACTTC. The chain recombines TRBV4-2 with TRBJ2-7, with D perhaps matching TRBD1 or TRBD2 (5 bases each). Germline V gives CDR1 LGHNA, CDR2 YNFKEQ. Deletions cut 0 bases from V and 7 bases from J, with 13 bases between. The CDR3 contains 14 residues.

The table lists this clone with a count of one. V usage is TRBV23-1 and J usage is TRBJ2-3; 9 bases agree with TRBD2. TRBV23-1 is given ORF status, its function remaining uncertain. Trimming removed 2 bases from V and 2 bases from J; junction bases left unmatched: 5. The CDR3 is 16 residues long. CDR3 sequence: CASSQLPSGNTDTQYF. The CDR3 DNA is TGCGCCAGCAGTCAACTCCCTAGCGGGAACACAGATACGCAGTATTTT.

CDR3 DNA sequence: TGTGCCTGGAGCGACATATGGGACAGCTACTACAATGAGCAGTTCTTC. Amino acid sequence: CAWSDIWDSYYNEQFF. The genes are TRBV30 and TRBJ2-1; 7 nucleotides align to TRBD1. This CDR3 is built from 16 residues. The trim removed 3 bases at V and 3 bases at J, leaving 11 bases unmatched. Per germline, CDR1 GTSNPN and CDR2 SVGIG (reference sequence).

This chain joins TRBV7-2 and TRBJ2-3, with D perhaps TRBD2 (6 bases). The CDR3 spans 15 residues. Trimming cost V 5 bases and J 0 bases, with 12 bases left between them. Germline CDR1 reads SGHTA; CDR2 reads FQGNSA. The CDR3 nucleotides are TGTGCCAGCAGCGGACCGGGACTTAGCACAGATACGCAGTATTTT. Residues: CASSGPGLSTDTQYF.

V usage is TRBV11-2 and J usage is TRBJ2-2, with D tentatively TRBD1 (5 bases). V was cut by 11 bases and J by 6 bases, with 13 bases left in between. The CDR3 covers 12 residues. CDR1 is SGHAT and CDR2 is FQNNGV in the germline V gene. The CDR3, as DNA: TGTGCCGCCCCCACGACAGCCGGGGAGCTGTTTTTT. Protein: CAAPTTAGELFF.

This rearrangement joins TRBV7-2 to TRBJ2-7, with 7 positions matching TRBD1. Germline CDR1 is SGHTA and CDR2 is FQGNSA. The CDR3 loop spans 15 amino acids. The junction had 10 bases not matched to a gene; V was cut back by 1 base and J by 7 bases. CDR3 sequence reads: CASSLVQGLRGEQYF. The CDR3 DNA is TGTGCCAGCAGCTTAGTACAGGGGCTTAGGGGAGAGCAGTACTTC.

Here the CDR3 DNA reads TGTGCCAGCGCCCCGCGGGTCCCACACTACGAGCAGTACTTC. Translation gives CASAPRVPHYEQYF. The chain carries TRBV28 and TRBJ2-7; possibly TRBD2 for D (5 bases). CDR1 is MDHEN, CDR2 SYDVKM, per germline. The length of the CDR3 is 14 residues. V lost 8 bases, J lost 3 bases, and 17 bases lay in between.

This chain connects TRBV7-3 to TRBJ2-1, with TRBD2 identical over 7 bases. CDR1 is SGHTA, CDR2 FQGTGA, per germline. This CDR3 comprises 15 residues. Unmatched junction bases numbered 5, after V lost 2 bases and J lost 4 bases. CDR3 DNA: TGTGCCAGCAGCTTACCGGGAGGTCTTTACAATGAGCAGTTCTTC. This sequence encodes CASSLPGGLYNEQFF.

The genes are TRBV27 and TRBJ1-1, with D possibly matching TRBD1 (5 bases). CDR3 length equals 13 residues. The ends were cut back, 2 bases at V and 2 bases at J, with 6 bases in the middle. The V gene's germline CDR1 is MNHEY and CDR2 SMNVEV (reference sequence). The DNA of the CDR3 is TGTGCCAGCAGTTTAGACAGAAACACTGAAGCTTTCTTT. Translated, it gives CASSLDRNTEAFF.

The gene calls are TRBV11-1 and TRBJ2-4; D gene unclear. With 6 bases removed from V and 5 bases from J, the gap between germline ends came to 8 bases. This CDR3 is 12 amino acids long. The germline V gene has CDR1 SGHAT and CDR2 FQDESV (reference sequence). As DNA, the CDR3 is TGTGCCAGCAGTAAACGGCAAAACATTCAGTACTTC. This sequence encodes CASSKRQNIQYF.

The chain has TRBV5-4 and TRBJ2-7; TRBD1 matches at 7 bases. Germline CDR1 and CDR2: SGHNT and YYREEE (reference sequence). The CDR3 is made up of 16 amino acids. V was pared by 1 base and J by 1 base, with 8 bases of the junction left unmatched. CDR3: CASSLLDRENSYEQYF. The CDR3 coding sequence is TGTGCCAGCAGCTTGCTTGACAGGGAGAATTCCTACGAGCAGTACTTC.

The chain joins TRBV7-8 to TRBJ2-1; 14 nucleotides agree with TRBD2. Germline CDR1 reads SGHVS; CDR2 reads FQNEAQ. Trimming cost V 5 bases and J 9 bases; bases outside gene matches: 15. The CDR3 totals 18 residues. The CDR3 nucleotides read TGTGCCAGCAGCACGACTAGGGGACTAGCGGGAGTAGAGGTTGAGCAGTTCTTC. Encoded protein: CASSTTRGLAGVEVEQFF.

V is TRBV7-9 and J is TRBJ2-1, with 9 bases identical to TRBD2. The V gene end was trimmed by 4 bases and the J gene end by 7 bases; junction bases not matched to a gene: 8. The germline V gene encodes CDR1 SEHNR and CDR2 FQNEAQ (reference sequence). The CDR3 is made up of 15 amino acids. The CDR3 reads CASSSPTSGRNEQFF. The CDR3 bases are TGTGCCAGCAGCTCCCCGACTAGCGGAAGAAATGAGCAGTTCTTC. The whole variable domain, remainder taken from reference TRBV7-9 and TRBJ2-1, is DTGVSQNPRHKITKRGQNVTFRCDPISEHNRLYWYRQTLGQGPEFLTYFQNEAQLEKSRLLSDRFSAERPKGSFSTLEIQRTEQGDSAMYLCASSSPTSGRNEQFFGPGTRLTVL.

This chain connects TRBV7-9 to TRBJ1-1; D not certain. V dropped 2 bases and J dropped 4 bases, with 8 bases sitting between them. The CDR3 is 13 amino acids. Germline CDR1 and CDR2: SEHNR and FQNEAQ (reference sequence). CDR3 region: CASSLIGITEAFF. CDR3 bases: TGTGCCAGCAGCTTAATAGGGATCACTGAAGCTTTCTTT.

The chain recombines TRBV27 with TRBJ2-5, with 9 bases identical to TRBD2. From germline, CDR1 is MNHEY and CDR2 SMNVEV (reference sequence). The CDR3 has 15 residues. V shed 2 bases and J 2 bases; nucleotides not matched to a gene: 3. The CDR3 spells CASSLAGGVQETQYF. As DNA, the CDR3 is TGTGCCAGCAGTTTAGCGGGAGGGGTGCAAGAGACCCAGTACTTC.

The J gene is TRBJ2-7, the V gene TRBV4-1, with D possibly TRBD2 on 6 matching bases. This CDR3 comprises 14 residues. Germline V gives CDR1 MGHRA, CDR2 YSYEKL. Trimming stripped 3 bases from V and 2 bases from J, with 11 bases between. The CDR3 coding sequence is TGCGCCAGCAGCCAGCGGGACGGCACCTACGAGCAGTACTTC. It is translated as CASSQRDGTYEQYF.